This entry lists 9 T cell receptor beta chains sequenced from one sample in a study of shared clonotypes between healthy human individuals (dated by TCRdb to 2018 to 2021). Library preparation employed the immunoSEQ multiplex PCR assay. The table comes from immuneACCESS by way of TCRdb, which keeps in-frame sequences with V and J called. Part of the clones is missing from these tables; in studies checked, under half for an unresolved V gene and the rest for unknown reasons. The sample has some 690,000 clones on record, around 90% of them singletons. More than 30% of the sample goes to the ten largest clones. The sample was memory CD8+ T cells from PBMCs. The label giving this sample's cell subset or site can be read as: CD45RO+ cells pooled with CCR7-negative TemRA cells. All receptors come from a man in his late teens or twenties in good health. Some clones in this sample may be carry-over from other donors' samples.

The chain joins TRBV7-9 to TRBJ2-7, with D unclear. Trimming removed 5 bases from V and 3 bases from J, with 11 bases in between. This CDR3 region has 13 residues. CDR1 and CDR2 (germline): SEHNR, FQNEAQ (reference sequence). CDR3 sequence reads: CASSRDLFYEQYF. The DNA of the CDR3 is TGTGCCAGCAGCAGAGACCTTTTCTACGAGCAGTACTTC.

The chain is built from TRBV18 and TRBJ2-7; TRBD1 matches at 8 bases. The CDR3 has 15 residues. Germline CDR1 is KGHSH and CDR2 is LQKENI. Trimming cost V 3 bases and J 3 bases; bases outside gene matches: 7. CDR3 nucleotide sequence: TGTGCCAGCTCACCCGGACAGGGTCAAAACTACGAGCAGTACTTC. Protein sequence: CASSPGQGQNYEQYF.

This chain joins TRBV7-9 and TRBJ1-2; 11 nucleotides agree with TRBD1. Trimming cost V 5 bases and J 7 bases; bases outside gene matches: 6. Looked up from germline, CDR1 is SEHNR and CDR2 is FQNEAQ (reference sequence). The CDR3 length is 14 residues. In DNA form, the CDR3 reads TGTGCCAGCAGCAGGGACAGGGGGGATCGTGGCTACACCTTC. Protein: CASSRDRGDRGYTF.

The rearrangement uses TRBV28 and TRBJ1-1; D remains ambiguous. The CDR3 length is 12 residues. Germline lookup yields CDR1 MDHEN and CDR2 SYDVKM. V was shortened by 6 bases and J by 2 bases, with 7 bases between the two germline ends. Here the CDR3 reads CASRYGNTEAFF. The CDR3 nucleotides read TGTGCCAGCAGGTATGGAAACACTGAAGCTTTCTTT. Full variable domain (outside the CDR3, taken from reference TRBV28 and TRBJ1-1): DVKVTQSSRYLVKRTGEKVFLECVQDMDHENMFWYRQDPGLGLRLIYFSYDVKMKEKGDIPEGYSVSREKKERFSLILESASTNQTSMYLCASRYGNTEAFFGQGTRLTVV.

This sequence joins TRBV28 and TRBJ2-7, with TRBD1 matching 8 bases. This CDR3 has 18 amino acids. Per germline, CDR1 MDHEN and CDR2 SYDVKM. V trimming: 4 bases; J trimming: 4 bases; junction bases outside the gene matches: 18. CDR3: CASSSLGLGQGGRYEQYF. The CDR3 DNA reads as TGTGCCAGCAGTTCCTTGGGGCTTGGACAGGGCGGTCGGTACGAGCAGTACTTC. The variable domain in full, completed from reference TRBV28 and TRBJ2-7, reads DVKVTQSSRYLVKRTGEKVFLECVQDMDHENMFWYRQDPGLGLRLIYFSYDVKMKEKGDIPEGYSVSREKKERFSLILESASTNQTSMYLCASSSLGLGQGGRYEQYFGPGTRLTVT.

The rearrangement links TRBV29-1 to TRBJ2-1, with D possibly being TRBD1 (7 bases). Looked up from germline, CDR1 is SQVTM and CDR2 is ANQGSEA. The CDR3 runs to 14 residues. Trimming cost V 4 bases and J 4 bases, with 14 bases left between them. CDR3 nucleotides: TGCAGCGTTGCCGCGGGACAGAGTTACAATGAGCAGTTCTTC. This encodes CSVAAGQSYNEQFF.

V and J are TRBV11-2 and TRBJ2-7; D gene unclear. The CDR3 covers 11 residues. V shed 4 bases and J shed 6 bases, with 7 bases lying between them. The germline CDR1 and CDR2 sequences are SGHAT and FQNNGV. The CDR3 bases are TGTGCCAGCAGCTACTGGGGCGAGCAGTACTTC. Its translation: CASSYWGEQYF.

The CDR3 reads CASSDMSPASSYNEQFF. The CDR3 nucleotides read TGCGCCAGCAGCGACATGTCTCCGGCTAGCTCCTACAATGAGCAGTTCTTC. The chain employs TRBV4-1 and TRBJ2-1; no firm D call. CDR1 MGHRA and CDR2 YSYEKL come from the germline V gene. The CDR3 contains 17 residues. Trimming pared 5 bases from V and 0 bases from J, leaving 17 bases between.

CDR3 residues: CASSFAEEDGLNTEAFF. The CDR3 DNA reads TGTGCCAGCAGCTTCGCCGAGGAGGATGGGTTGAACACTGAAGCTTTCTTT. The V gene is TRBV13, the J gene TRBJ1-1; D gene ambiguous. V lost 3 bases to trimming and J lost 0 bases, with 17 bases between them. From germline, CDR1 is PRHDT and CDR2 FYEKMQ (reference sequence). The length of the CDR3 is 17 residues.